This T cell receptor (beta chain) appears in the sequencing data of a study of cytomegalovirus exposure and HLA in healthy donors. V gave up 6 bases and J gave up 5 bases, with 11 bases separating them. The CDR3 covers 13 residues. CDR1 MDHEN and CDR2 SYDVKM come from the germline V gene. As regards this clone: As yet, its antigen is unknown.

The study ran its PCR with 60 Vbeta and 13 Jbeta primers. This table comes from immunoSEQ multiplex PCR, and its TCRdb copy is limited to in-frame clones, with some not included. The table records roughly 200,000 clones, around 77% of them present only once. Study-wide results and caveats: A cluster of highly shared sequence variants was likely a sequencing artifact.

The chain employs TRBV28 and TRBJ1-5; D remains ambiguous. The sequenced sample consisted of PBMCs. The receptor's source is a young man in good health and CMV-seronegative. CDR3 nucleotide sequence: TGTGCCAGCAGCCTGGAGGTCGATCAGCCCCAGCATTTT. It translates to CASSLEVDQPQHF.